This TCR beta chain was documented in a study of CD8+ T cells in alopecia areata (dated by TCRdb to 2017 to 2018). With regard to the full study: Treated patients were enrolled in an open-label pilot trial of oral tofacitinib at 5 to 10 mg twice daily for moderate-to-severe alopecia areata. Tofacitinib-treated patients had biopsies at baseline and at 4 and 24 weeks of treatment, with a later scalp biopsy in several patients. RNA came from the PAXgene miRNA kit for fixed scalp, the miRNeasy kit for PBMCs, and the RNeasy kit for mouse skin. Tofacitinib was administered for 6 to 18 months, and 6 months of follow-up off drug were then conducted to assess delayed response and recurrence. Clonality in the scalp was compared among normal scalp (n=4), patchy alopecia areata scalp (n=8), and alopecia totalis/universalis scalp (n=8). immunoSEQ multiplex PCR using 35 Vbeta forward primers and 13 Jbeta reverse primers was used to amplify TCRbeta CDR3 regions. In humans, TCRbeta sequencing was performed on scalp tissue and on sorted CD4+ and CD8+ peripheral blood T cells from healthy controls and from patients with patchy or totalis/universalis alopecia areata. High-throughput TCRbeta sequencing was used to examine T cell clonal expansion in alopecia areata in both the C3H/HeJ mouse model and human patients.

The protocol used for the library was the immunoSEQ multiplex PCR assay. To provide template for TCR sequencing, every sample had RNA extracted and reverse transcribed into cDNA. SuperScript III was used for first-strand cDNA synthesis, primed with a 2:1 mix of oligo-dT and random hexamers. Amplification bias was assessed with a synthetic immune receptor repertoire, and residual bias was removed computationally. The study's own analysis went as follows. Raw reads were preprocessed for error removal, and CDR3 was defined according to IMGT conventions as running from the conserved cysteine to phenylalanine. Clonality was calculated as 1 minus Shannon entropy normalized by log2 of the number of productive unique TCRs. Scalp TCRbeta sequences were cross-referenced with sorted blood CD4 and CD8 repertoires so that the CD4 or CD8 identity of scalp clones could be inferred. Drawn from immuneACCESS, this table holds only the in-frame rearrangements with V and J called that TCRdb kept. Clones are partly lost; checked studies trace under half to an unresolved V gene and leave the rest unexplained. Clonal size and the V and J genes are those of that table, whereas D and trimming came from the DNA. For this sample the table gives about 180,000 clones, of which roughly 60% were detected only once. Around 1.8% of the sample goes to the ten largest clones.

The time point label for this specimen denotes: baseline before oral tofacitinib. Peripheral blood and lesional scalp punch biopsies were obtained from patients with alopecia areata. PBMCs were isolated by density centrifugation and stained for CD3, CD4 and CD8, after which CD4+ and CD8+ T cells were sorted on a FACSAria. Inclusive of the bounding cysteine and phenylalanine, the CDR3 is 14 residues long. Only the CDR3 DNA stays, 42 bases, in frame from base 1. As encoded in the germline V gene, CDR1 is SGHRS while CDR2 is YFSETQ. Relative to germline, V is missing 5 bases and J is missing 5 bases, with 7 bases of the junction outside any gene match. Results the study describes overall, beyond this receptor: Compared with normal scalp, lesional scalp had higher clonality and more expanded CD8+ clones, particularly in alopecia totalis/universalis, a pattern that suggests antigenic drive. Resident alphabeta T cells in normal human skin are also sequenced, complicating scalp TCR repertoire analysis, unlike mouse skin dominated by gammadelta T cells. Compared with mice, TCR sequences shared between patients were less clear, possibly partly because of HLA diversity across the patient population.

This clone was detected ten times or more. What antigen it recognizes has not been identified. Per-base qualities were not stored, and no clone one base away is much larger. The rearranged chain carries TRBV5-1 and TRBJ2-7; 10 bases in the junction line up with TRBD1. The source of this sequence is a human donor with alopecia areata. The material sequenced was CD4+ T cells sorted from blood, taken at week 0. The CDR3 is CASRSGTGVNEQYF. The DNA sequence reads TGCGCCAGCAGGTCCGGGACAGGGGTTAACGAGCAGTACTTC.